This T cell receptor beta chain was retrieved from a study of blood T cells in healthy people across ages. Points from the study as a whole: No one knew whether donors had CMV, which possibly confounded expanded clonotype changes.

The germline V gene encodes CDR1 ENHRY and CDR2 SYGVKD. The ends were cut back, 6 bases at V and 3 bases at J, with 6 bases in the middle. CDR3 length: 13 residues. This clonotype showed up many times. Its specificity is unknown. Together with a sample-barcoded 5' primer, a J-beta primer mix was included in a second PCR lasting about 7 to 11 cycles. TCRdb independently ran MiXCR on the 5' RACE reads; one entry per CDR3 protein. The sample consists of 1.5 million to 2 million distinct CDR3 sequences, approximately 28% of them appearing once. V usage is TRBV10-3 and J usage is TRBJ2-6; no clear D. The sequenced sample was blood. This clonotype originated in a woman aged 25 to 39 in good health. Here the CDR3 DNA reads TGTGCCATCAGCCCGAGTGGGGCCAACGTCCTGACTTTC. It translates to CAISPSGANVLTF.